The rows below give T cell receptor beta chains drawn from one sample of a study of shared clonotypes between healthy human individuals. The data were produced by immunoSEQ multiplex PCR, yet TCRdb's version contains in-frame clones alone and is incomplete. The sample yields 2 million to 3 million clones, roughly 93% seen once. Sequencing used naive CD4+ T cells from PBMCs. The receptors stem from a man younger than 35 in good health. Some clones in this sample may be carry-over from other donors' samples. CDR3s include the opening cysteine and the closing phenylalanine or tryptophan. A D gene is named only where the DNA matches it firmly. Size tells how often a clone was seen (once, few, many) or the class of an expanded clone, and some rows leave it out.

TRBV6-1	TRBD1	.	TRBJ2-5	CASSGSQGARQETQYF	TGTGCCAGCAGTGGTTCACAGGGGGCGCGGCAAGAGACCCAGTACTTC
TRBV5-1	TRBD2	.	TRBJ2-1	CASSPGLVTYNEQFF	TGCGCCAGCAGCCCGGGACTAGTTACCTACAATGAGCAGTTCTTC
TRBV4-1	.	.	TRBJ1-1	CASSLLPTGRSRTEAFF	TGCGCCAGCAGCCTCCTCCCCACCGGGCGGTCGAGGACTGAAGCTTTCTTT
TRBV7-2	.	.	TRBJ2-3	CASSLVGRRPSTDTQYF	TGTGCCAGCAGCTTAGTTGGCCGCCGACCCAGCACAGATACGCAGTATTTT
TRBV4-2	.	.	TRBJ2-3	CASSQGLFRGTDTQYF	TGTGCCAGCAGCCAAGGTTTATTCCGGGGGACAGATACGCAGTATTTT
TRBV27	.	.	TRBJ2-2	CASSLHSNTGELFF	TGTGCCAGCAGTTTACACTCCAACACCGGGGAGCTGTTTTTT
TRBV29-1	TRBD2	.	TRBJ2-1	CSVTSGRSEQFF	TGCAGCGTTACTAGCGGGAGATCTGAGCAGTTCTTC
TRBV7-2	TRBD2	.	TRBJ2-3	CASSLGGAGGTDTQYF	TGTGCCAGCAGCTTAGGTGGGGCGGGAGGCACAGATACGCAGTATTTT
TRBV6-1	TRBD2	.	TRBJ2-1	CASTSGSMQFF	TGTGCCAGCACTAGCGGGAGTATGCAGTTCTTC
TRBV5-1	.	.	TRBJ1-4	CASSPRGPNEKLFF	TGCGCCAGCAGCCCTCGGGGCCCTAATGAAAAACTGTTTTTT
TRBV11-2	.	.	TRBJ1-1	CASSQTGLTEAFF	TGTGCCAGCAGCCAAACAGGGCTCACTGAAGCTTTCTTT
TRBV5-1	.	.	TRBJ2-1	CASSFGGGGNEQFF	TGCGCCAGCAGCTTCGGAGGTGGGGGCAATGAGCAGTTCTTC
TRBV28	.	.	TRBJ1-1	CASTAGAAEAFF	TGTGCCAGCACCGCAGGGGCGGCTGAAGCTTTCTTT
TRBV27	.	.	TRBJ1-2	CASRLNRASNYGYTF	TGTGCCAGCCGGCTCAACCGGGCCTCAAACTATGGCTACACCTTC
TRBV15	.	.	TRBJ2-2	CATSARSSLSGELFF	TGTGCCACCAGCGCACGGAGTAGTTTGTCCGGGGAGCTGTTTTTT
TRBV27	TRBD1	once	TRBJ2-1	CARKRDRGNEQFF	TGTGCCAGAAAAAGGGACAGGGGCAATGAGCAGTTCTTC
TRBV6-1	.	.	TRBJ2-7	CASSVRGDTYEQYF	TGTGCCAGCAGTGTCAGGGGGGATACCTACGAGCAGTACTTC
TRBV5-1	.	.	TRBJ2-3	CASSDGTTDTQYF	TGCGCCAGCAGCGACGGGACTACAGATACGCAGTATTTT
TRBV20-1	.	.	TRBJ2-5	CSASNDRRQYF	TGCAGTGCTAGCAATGACAGGCGGCAGTACTTC
TRBV5-6	.	.	TRBJ1-5	CASSLGQVRDQPQHF	TGTGCCAGCAGCTTGGGACAGGTAAGGGATCAGCCCCAGCATTTT
TRBV5-1	.	.	TRBJ2-1	CASSLDSRGSYNEQFF	TGCGCCAGCAGCTTGGATAGCCGTGGATCCTACAATGAGCAGTTCTTC
TRBV6-1	.	.	TRBJ2-7	CASSESMAGGLRYF	TGTGCCAGCAGTGAAAGTATGGCCGGGGGATTGCGGTACTTC
TRBV7-9	TRBD2	.	TRBJ2-7	CASSLGLADYEQYF	TGTGCCAGCAGCTTAGGCCTAGCGGACTACGAGCAGTACTTC
TRBV11-3	TRBD2	.	TRBJ2-1	CASSSRLAGPGVDEQFF	TGTGCCAGCAGCTCCAGACTAGCGGGACCGGGAGTGGATGAGCAGTTCTTC
TRBV5-1	TRBD2	.	TRBJ2-3	CASSRPILAGVTDTQYF	TGCGCCAGCAGCCGACCAATCCTAGCGGGGGTCACAGATACGCAGTATTTT
TRBV5-1	.	.	TRBJ1-2	CASSLYVVGGNYGYTF	TGCGCCAGCAGCTTGTATGTTGTTGGGGGGAACTATGGCTACACCTTC
TRBV6-5	.	.	TRBJ1-5	CASSPGGSQPQHF	TGTGCCAGCAGTCCCGGAGGGAGCCAGCCCCAGCATTTT
TRBV2	.	once	TRBJ1-1	CASKRGTQNTEAFF	TGTGCCAGCAAGAGGGGGACACAGAACACTGAAGCTTTCTTT
TRBV19	.	.	TRBJ1-4	CATLSRRYEKLFF	TGTGCCACCCTATCGAGACGGTACGAAAAACTGTTTTTT
TRBV5-1	TRBD2	.	TRBJ2-5	CASSRGDQETQYF	TGCGCCAGCAGCCGGGGGGACCAAGAGACCCAGTACTTC
TRBV28	.	.	TRBJ2-3	CASRRRDSTDTQYF	TGTGCCAGCAGACGCCGGGACTCCACAGATACGCAGTATTTT
TRBV28	.	.	TRBJ1-1	CASRKGPPRTARNTEAFF	TGTGCCAGCAGGAAGGGCCCTCCCCGGACAGCTCGGAACACTGAAGCTTTCTTT
TRBV15	.	few	TRBJ1-1	CATSKDKWHEAFF	TGTGCCACCAGCAAAGACAAGTGGCATGAAGCTTTCTTT
TRBV2	.	.	TRBJ2-3	CASSKRGTFTDTQYF	TGTGCCAGCAGCAAACGGGGGACATTCACAGATACGCAGTATTTT
TRBV9	TRBD2	.	TRBJ2-3	CASSVLAGISDTQYF	TGTGCCAGCAGCGTATTAGCGGGAATTTCAGATACGCAGTATTTT
TRBV7-9	.	.	TRBJ1-5	CASSFMGGDLNQPQHF	TGTGCCAGCAGCTTCATGGGGGGGGACCTTAATCAGCCCCAGCATTTT
TRBV28	.	.	TRBJ1-5	CASSWGQGGDQPQHF	TGTGCCAGCAGTTGGGGGCAGGGTGGCGACCAGCCCCAGCATTTT
TRBV4-1	TRBD1	.	TRBJ1-5	CASSQGTGNNQPQHF	TGCGCCAGCAGCCAAGGGACAGGCAACAATCAGCCCCAGCATTTT